The entry below gives a single TCR beta chain sequence along with its context. The target of this receptor is not known. Base qualities were left out, and no much larger clone turns up one base away. TCRbeta CDR3 regions were amplified from genomic DNA using the immunoSEQ Assay, a bias-controlled multiplex PCR. The original methods were these. The number of nucleated cells in each sample was estimated from the amplification of reference gene primers within the assay. Sequence reads were collapsed and filtered to measure the absolute abundance of every unique TCRbeta CDR3 rearrangement. Productive Simpson clonality was computed per sample as the square root of Simpson's diversity index over productive rearrangements. TCRdb mirrors the immuneACCESS table, restricted to in-frame sequences. Some clones are absent from its copies; in checked studies, under half trace to an unresolved V gene, and the reason for the others is unknown. That table furnishes V, J and clone size, whereas the DNA furnished D and trimming. The sample records roughly 500,000 clones, 80% to 90% of which are singletons. The ten biggest clones cover roughly 8.5% of the sample.

This sample was taken from a study of blood T cell repertoires in COVID-19 (dated by TCRdb to the early 2020s). General notes on the study: Samples from collaborators originated in the United States, Italy and Spain and spanned both the acute and convalescent phases of COVID-19. The dataset comprised deeply sampled blood TCRbeta repertoires from subjects exposed to, actively infected with, or recovered from COVID-19. The samples were drawn from the first 160 participants of the ongoing ImmuneRACE study and from 1,254 subjects provided by 6 global collaborators. Where available, HLA class I and class II types were taken from metadata supplied by the sample provider and were not determined by assay-based typing. A de-identified subject ID, COVID-19 status, age in years and sex were almost always included in the sample metadata. The prospective study material was composed of cDNA or gDNA derived from T cells, B-cell-depleted T cells, or PBMCs. The repertoires were made available in a free public database intended to serve as a resource for research on the immune response to SARS-CoV-2. On the study overall, not on this receptor specifically: How much clinical and demographic metadata was included differed by source and by participant, and the metadata was provided uncurated.

The germline V gene gives CDR1 as ENHRY and CDR2 as SYGVKD. Including cysteine and phenylalanine, the CDR3 has 15 amino acids. Here the CDR3 DNA is all that survives: 45 bases in frame from base 1. Relative to germline, V is missing 4 bases and J is missing 4 bases, with 9 bases of the junction outside any gene match. Participants in the prospective study were enrolled through a virtual design, were aged about 18 to 90 years, and lived in about two dozen United States geographic areas. Cohort assignment in the prospective study relied on participant-reported clinical history from a screening survey and a study questionnaire. For ImmuneRACE Cohort 3, a participant was defined as recovered based on two consecutive negative NP/OP PCR tests, clearance by a healthcare professional, or resolution of symptoms. In the prospective study, whole blood, serum and a nasopharyngeal or oropharyngeal swab were collected from each participant by mobile phlebotomists. Over a roughly 2-month period, participants in the prospective study had the option of providing additional blood draws and questionnaires. Prospective study blood samples were shipped either frozen or at room temperature before DNA extraction.

The sequencing input was PBMCs or T cells enriched from blood (not recorded which). The sequence came from a woman aged 55-75 years who had recovered from COVID-19. The chain was built from TRBV10-3 and TRBJ1-1; 7 bases in the junction line up with TRBD1. The DNA sequence is TGTGCCATCAGTGGGACGACAGGGATCAGCACTGAAGCTTTCTTT. It codes for CAISGTTGISTEAFF.